These T cell receptor beta chains were read from a single sample in a study of blood T cell repertoires in COVID-19. The assay was immunoSEQ multiplex PCR, and TCRdb's table has in-frame clones only and misses some. The table records approximately 290,000 clones, just under 90% of them present only once. The sequenced sample consisted of peripheral blood. The source is a woman under 40 with COVID-19, enrolled during active disease. CDR3s include the opening cysteine and the closing phenylalanine or tryptophan. D genes are given only for firm matches. A clone size is listed for some rows: how often the clone was seen (once, few, many), or a class if it is expanded.

D	V	size	J	DNA	CDR3
NA	TRBV15	NA	TRBJ1-5	TGTGCCACCAGCAGAGATAGATGGAGGGAGCCCCAGCATTTT	CATSRDRWREPQHF
TRBD2	TRBV5-6	NA	TRBJ2-7	TGTGCCAGCAGCCCCGGGACTAGCGGGGTCGAGCAGTACTTC	CASSPGTSGVEQYF
TRBD1	TRBV6-5	NA	TRBJ1-2	TGTGCCAGCAGTTACCAATCTCAGGGGGCAGGGGGCTACACCTTC	CASSYQSQGAGGYTF
TRBD1	TRBV5-5	NA	TRBJ2-5	TGTGCCAGCAGCCCGGGACAGGGGGCGCCCCAAGAGACCCAGTACTTC	CASSPGQGAPQETQYF
TRBD1	TRBV11-2	NA	TRBJ2-3	TGTGCCAGCAGTAAGACAGGGGACTCAACAGATACGCAGTATTTT	CASSKTGDSTDTQYF
NA	TRBV11-3	NA	TRBJ1-2	TGTGCCAGCAGCTTAGACCAATGGGGGGGACAAGCTAACTATGGCTACACCTTC	CASSLDQWGGQANYGYTF
NA	TRBV5-4	NA	TRBJ1-6	TGTGCCAGCAGCTTGGCAGCGGTTTCGGGAAATTCACCCCTCCACTTT	CASSLAAVSGNSPLHF
TRBD1	TRBV7-2	NA	TRBJ1-2	TGTGCCAGCAGCTTTCGGACAGGGGGCCTCTATGGCTACACCTTC	CASSFRTGGLYGYTF
NA	TRBV7-9	NA	TRBJ2-3	TGTGCCAGCAGCTTAGTTCGCGGGGTCACAGATACGCAGTATTTT	CASSLVRGVTDTQYF
NA	TRBV11-2	NA	TRBJ2-6	TGTGCCAGCAGCTTGATGCAGGCTGGGGCCAACGTCCTGACTTTC	CASSLMQAGANVLTF
NA	TRBV18	NA	TRBJ1-5	TGTGCCAGCTCTGCCAGTTCCAATCAGCCCCAGCATTTT	CASSASSNQPQHF
NA	TRBV4-1	NA	TRBJ1-2	TGCGCCAGCAGCCAAGGGGCGAGAGGCTACACCTTC	CASSQGARGYTF
NA	TRBV2	NA	TRBJ1-2	TGTGCCAGCGACTCGGACATCACAAATGGCTACACCTTC	CASDSDITNGYTF
TRBD2	TRBV12-3/TRBV12-4	NA	TRBJ2-3	TGTGCCAGCAGTTTAGCGGGGGGGGATACGCAGTATTTT	CASSLAGGDTQYF
TRBD1	TRBV18	NA	TRBJ1-6	TGTGCCAGCTCAGCGGTGACAGGGTCTAATTCACCCCTCCACTTT	CASSAVTGSNSPLHF
NA	TRBV14	NA	TRBJ1-1	TGTGCCAGCAGCGAGTCGGACAGCCTTGAAGCTTTCTTT	CASSESDSLEAFF
NA	TRBV25-1	NA	TRBJ2-7	TGTGCCAGCAGGGCCACAGGGTTAGAGCAGTACTTC	CASRATGLEQYF
TRBD2	TRBV2	NA	TRBJ2-7	TGTGCCAGCAGTGATGGGGTTCCGCTGGTAGCGGGGCTGTACGAGCAGTACTTC	CASSDGVPLVAGLYEQYF
NA	TRBV6-4	NA	TRBJ1-1	TGTGCCAGCAGACCCATGACCGAGGAGACTGAAGCTTTCTTT	CASRPMTEETEAFF
NA	TRBV3-1/TRBV3-2	NA	TRBJ1-5	TGTGCCAGCGGCCGGGCTGATCAGCCCCAGCATTTT	CASGRADQPQHF
NA	TRBV19	NA	TRBJ1-1	TGTGCCAGTAGTATCCCAACTGAAGCTTTCTTT	CASSIPTEAFF
TRBD1	TRBV11-2	NA	TRBJ1-6	TGTGCCAGCAGCTTAGGGACAGGGGGTTCACCCCTCCACTTT	CASSLGTGGSPLHF
NA	TRBV5-4	few	TRBJ1-5	TGTGCCAGCAGCTTGCTGGGCAGCAATCAGCCCCAGCATTTT	CASSLLGSNQPQHF
NA	TRBV18	NA	TRBJ2-1	TGTGCCAGCTCACCCTTGGGGGGGGCGGTGTACAATGAGCAGTTCTTC	CASSPLGGAVYNEQFF
NA	TRBV5-6	NA	TRBJ1-1	TGTGCCAGCAGCTTGGGGGCAGGGGACACTGAAGCTTTCTTT	CASSLGAGDTEAFF
TRBD1	TRBV28	once	TRBJ1-4	TGTGCCAGCAGTACAACAGGGGTCCTAAATGAAAAACTGTTTTTT	CASSTTGVLNEKLFF
TRBD1	TRBV7-9	NA	TRBJ1-6	TGTGCCAGCAGCTTACGACAGGGGGATTCACCCCTCCACTTT	CASSLRQGDSPLHF
TRBD1	TRBV19	once	TRBJ1-5	TGTGCCAGTAGTATACCGGGACAGGGTGCAAGGCAGCCCCAGCATTTT	CASSIPGQGARQPQHF
TRBD1	TRBV5-6	once	TRBJ1-1	TGTGCCAGCAGCGGGACAGGGGGAGGGAACACTGAAGCTTTCTTT	CASSGTGGGNTEAFF
NA	TRBV27	NA	TRBJ1-1	TGTGCCAGCAGACCTCGAGGGATGAACACTGAAGCTTTCTTT	CASRPRGMNTEAFF
TRBD2	TRBV27	NA	TRBJ2-3	TGTGCCAGCAGTTTATTAGGTCCTAGCGGGGTCAGCACAGATACGCAGTATTTT	CASSLLGPSGVSTDTQYF
NA	TRBV24-1	NA	TRBJ2-1	TGTGCCACCAGTGACCTACTGAATGAGCAGTTCTTC	CATSDLLNEQFF
TRBD2	TRBV3-1/TRBV3-2	NA	TRBJ2-2	TGTGCCAGCAGCCAAGAAGGACTAGCGGGGGGGCTAGGCACCGGGGAGCTGTTTTTT	CASSQEGLAGGLGTGELFF
NA	TRBV29-1	NA	TRBJ1-1	TGCAGCGCGGCCGGGGGTAGGGATACTGAAGCTTTCTTT	CSAAGGRDTEAFF
TRBD1	TRBV4-1	NA	TRBJ1-4	TGCGCCAGCAGCCAGCCGACAGGGGCTGAAAAACTGTTTTTT	CASSQPTGAEKLFF
NA	TRBV7-6	NA	TRBJ2-3	TGTGCCAGCAGTCCAGCGTCGGGCACAGATACGCAGTATTTT	CASSPASGTDTQYF
NA	TRBV19	NA	TRBJ2-1	TGTGCCAGTAGTATGAGGCAGGGTCCGGGTGGGTGGCAGTTCTTC	CASSMRQGPGGWQFF
TRBD1	TRBV30	few	TRBJ1-2	TGTGCCTGGAGGAACCGGGACAGGGGTTTAAGAGACTATGGCTACACCTTC	CAWRNRDRGLRDYGYTF
NA	TRBV28	NA	TRBJ2-3	TGTGCCAGTTCCGGAGGGGGCGCGAATACGCAGTATTTT	CASSGGGANTQYF
NA	TRBV28	few	TRBJ2-7	TGTGCCAGCAGTCCCGGACAGTCCTACGAGCAGTACTTC	CASSPGQSYEQYF
NA	TRBV5-1	NA	TRBJ1-1	TGCGCCAGCAGCGAGATGAACACTGAAGCTTTCTTT	CASSEMNTEAFF
NA	TRBV27	NA	TRBJ1-5	TGTGCCAGCAGTTTTGGGGCAGGGGAGAGGAATCAGCCCCAGCATTTT	CASSFGAGERNQPQHF
NA	TRBV11-2	NA	TRBJ1-5	TGTGCCAGCAGCTTAACCCACAGTTTCAATCAGCCCCAGCATTTT	CASSLTHSFNQPQHF
TRBD1	TRBV5-1	NA	TRBJ1-5	TGCGCCAGCAGCTTACAGGGGGCCATTAATCAGCCCCAGCATTTT	CASSLQGAINQPQHF
NA	TRBV3-1/TRBV3-2	NA	TRBJ2-7	TGTGCCAGCAGCCAAGGCTACAGGGCCTACGAGCAGTACTTC	CASSQGYRAYEQYF
TRBD2	TRBV7-9	NA	TRBJ2-3	TGTGCCAGCAGCTTGACTAGCGGGGACCTCTCAGATACGCAGTATTTT	CASSLTSGDLSDTQYF
TRBD1	TRBV6-5	few	TRBJ1-2	TGTGCCAGCACCTGGGACAGGGGTGGCTACACCTTC	CASTWDRGGYTF
NA	TRBV19	NA	TRBJ1-1	TGTGCCAGTAGTAGGGATCCGGGACACCGTAACACTGAAGCTTTCTTT	CASSRDPGHRNTEAFF
NA	TRBV18	NA	TRBJ1-6	TGTGCCAGCTCACCAAGGATCCTACGGGGATTATCTAATTCACCCCTCCACTTT	CASSPRILRGLSNSPLHF
TRBD1	TRBV19	NA	TRBJ1-5	TGTGCCAGTAGACCAGGGGGTCCCCTCAATCAGCCCCAGCATTTT	CASRPGGPLNQPQHF
NA	TRBV19	NA	TRBJ2-2	TGTGCCAGTACCCCGGGATTGGACACCGGGGAGCTGTTTTTT	CASTPGLDTGELFF
NA	TRBV5-1	NA	TRBJ1-2	TGCGCCAGCAGCTTGGCTACAGGGAGCTATGGCTACACCTTC	CASSLATGSYGYTF
TRBD2	TRBV6-1	once	TRBJ2-7	TGTGCCAGCAGTGATAGCGGGGGGGCCAATGCGTACGAGCAGTACTTC	CASSDSGGANAYEQYF
NA	TRBV6-6	NA	TRBJ2-3	TGTGCCAGCAGTTGGGACAACACAGATACGCAGTATTTT	CASSWDNTDTQYF